Detailed here is one T cell receptor beta chain. The CDR3 is 14 residues long. V lost 5 bases, J lost 5 bases, and 13 bases lay in between. In germline, CDR1 is MNHNS, CDR2 SASEGT. A sample-barcoded 5' primer and a J-beta primer mix were used in a second PCR of roughly 7 to 11 cycles. Per-sample output comprised a minimum of 2.5 million paired-end reads containing CDR3. TCRdb itself ran the 5' RACE reads through MiXCR, one entry per CDR3 protein. The table lists hundreds of thousands of distinct CDR3 sequences, more than 45% of them singletons. This entry comes from a study of blood T cells in healthy people across ages.

The chain recombines TRBV6-1 with TRBJ1-5; the D is unclear. The specimen sequenced was blood. This clonotype was sampled from a woman over 75 in good health. CDR3 DNA sequence: TGTGCCAGCAGTCTTGGCCCGAAGGATCAGCCCCAGCATTTT. Translating it yields CASSLGPKDQPQHF.